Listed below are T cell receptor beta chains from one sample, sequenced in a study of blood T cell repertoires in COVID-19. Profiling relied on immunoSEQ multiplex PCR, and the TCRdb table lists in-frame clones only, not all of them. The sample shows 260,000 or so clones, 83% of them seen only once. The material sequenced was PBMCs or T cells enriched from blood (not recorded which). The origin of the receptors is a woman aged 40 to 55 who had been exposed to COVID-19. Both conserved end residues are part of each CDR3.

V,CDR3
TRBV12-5,CASGLVLGQGVNQPQHF
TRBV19,CASSARDRGSNQPQHF
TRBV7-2,CASSFSGTELFF
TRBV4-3,CASSQEVTGAYEQYF
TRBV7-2,CASSLVLQGLGGTEAFF
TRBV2,CASKAGDVNSPLHF
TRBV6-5,CASSLQGANTEAFF
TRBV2,CASSEYGDTVISPLHF
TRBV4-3,CASSQDGLAGGETQYF
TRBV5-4,CASSSRVGAPYNEQFF
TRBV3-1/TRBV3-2,CASSQWTGDTEAFF
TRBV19,CASSIETPTSSYEQYF
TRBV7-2,CASSLSFTGAYEQYF
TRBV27,CASSFASGGNYEQYF
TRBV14,CASSQGDRSIYEQYF
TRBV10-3,CAPSQGARKAFF
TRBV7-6,CASSGGGRQNTEAFF
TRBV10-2,CASRDRGYEQYF
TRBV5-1,CASSKYSGGPEYTQYF
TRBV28,CASSFSDRAYEKLFF
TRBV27,CASSPGTLNQPQHF
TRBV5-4,CASSSMGGSTGELFF